The following is a T cell receptor (beta chain) sequence with its context. This receptor's antigen is unknown. No base quality values were provided; no much bigger clone lies one nucleotide off. The sample originates from a study of T cells in Graves' hyperthyroidism and ophthalmopathy (dated by TCRdb to the late 2010s). Some background on the complete study: Peripheral blood was sampled at the time of initial diagnosis, prior to any treatment. For training and testing, the 100 or so patients in the discovery cohort were randomly divided in a 7:3 ratio. To identify distinguishing TCR V-J signatures, a discovery cohort of about 100 patients was used, comprising fewer than 45 with Graves' ophthalmopathy and around 60 with stable Graves' hyperthyroidism. TCR Vbeta CDR3 sequencing of 120 to 150 peripheral blood samples (approximately 44 ophthalmopathy, under 80 hyperthyroidism and roughly 17 progressor patients) is reported in the paper. Thyroid tissue and blood T-cell repertoires from more than five Graves' hyperthyroidism patients were also compared in the study. Whether ophthalmopathy could be predicted prospectively was tested in an independent validation cohort made up of about 18 hyperthyroidism patients plus 17 patients who later progressed to ophthalmopathy. After blood sampling, hyperthyroidism patients were treated with methimazole at a starting dose of 30 mg daily, and ophthalmopathy patients were treated with high-dose intravenous methylprednisolone. Here is what the overall study found, with its caveats: Most expanded thyroid clonotypes (frequency above 0.001) were also found in blood, which suggests that blood repertoires may mirror thyroid immune responses. No statistical method was used to set the sample size in advance, and investigators knew the group allocation. A 13 V-J signature model separated ophthalmopathy from stable hyperthyroidism, with around 91% sensitivity and approximately 81% specificity in cross-validation and 80%/75% in testing. During validation, the model predicted progression to ophthalmopathy a median of around six months ahead of onset, with around 65% sensitivity and 72% to 85% specificity.

Amplification of TCR beta CDR3 regions was carried out from RNA transcripts. The TCR CDR3 was subjected to a first round of RT-PCR using the HTBI primer set and the Qiagen OneStep RT-PCR kit. A second multiplex PCR round built the libraries, followed by size selection and purification. Libraries were sequenced paired-end with 100 bp reads on an Illumina HiSeq2000. Concerning the study's data processing: SOAPnuke was used to process the raw data, removing reads that contained adapters or uncalled bases, had a mean Phred below 15, or lacked an exact match to the constant primer or identifier. High-quality paired reads were merged using COPE v1.2.5, and each unique nucleotide sequence was defined as a clonotype. MiTCR v1.1 was used to align the clonotypes against IMGT TRBV, TRBD and TRBJ reference segments. The analysis was restricted to V-J combinations with a frequency above 0.0001, which together covered 99% to 99.2% of the repertoires. A TCS score was defined as the ratio between F50 (clonal expansion) and ExV (chaos), using BLOSUM62-based TCRdist between CDR3 peptides within each V-J. Welch's t-statistics and random forest reduced around 510 V-J features to around 14, which were used in a naive Bayes classifier (R e1071). Starting from the raw public reads, TCRdb applied fastp trimming at Q25, assembled clones with MiXCR and retained in-frame beta chains. When rows share a CDR3 protein, they turn into one entry using the most common DNA and genes. None of the V and J calls come from the authors' own analysis; TCRdb made them. The sample has a few hundred thousand distinct CDR3 sequences on record, around 13% of them singletons. The top ten clonotypes cover 15% to 20% of the sample.

In the ophthalmopathy patients, disease was moderately to severely active, with a Clinical Activity Score of 3 or more, a NOSPECS grade of 4 or more, and a duration of less than 3 months. The study excluded patients with uncontrolled infections, other autoimmune diseases, pregnancy or lactation. Diagnoses were established on the basis of clinical symptoms, serum thyroxine and TRAb, thyroid ultrasound, and orbital computed tomography. PBMCs were isolated from 7.5 to 10 ml of fresh peripheral blood by Ficoll-Paque density gradient centrifugation. Total RNA was extracted using Trizol reagent, and RNA quality was assessed on an Agilent 2100 Bioanalyzer. Trimming takes 9 bases from V and 11 bases from J, and the germline ends sit 14 bases apart. From the cysteine through the phenylalanine, the CDR3 covers 11 amino acids. Only the CDR3 part of the read is kept: 33 bases, read in frame from the first base. Sequences MGHDK (CDR1) and SYGVNS (CDR2) are obtained from the germline V gene.

In this chain, TRBV25-1 is recombined with TRBJ2-4, with the D gene not clear enough to name. Sequences were obtained from blood. The sequence was collected from a young woman with Graves' ophthalmopathy. This receptor carries the CDR3 CASVFGVFQYF. The DNA is as follows: TGTGCCAGTGTATTTGGGGTGTTTCAGTACTTC.